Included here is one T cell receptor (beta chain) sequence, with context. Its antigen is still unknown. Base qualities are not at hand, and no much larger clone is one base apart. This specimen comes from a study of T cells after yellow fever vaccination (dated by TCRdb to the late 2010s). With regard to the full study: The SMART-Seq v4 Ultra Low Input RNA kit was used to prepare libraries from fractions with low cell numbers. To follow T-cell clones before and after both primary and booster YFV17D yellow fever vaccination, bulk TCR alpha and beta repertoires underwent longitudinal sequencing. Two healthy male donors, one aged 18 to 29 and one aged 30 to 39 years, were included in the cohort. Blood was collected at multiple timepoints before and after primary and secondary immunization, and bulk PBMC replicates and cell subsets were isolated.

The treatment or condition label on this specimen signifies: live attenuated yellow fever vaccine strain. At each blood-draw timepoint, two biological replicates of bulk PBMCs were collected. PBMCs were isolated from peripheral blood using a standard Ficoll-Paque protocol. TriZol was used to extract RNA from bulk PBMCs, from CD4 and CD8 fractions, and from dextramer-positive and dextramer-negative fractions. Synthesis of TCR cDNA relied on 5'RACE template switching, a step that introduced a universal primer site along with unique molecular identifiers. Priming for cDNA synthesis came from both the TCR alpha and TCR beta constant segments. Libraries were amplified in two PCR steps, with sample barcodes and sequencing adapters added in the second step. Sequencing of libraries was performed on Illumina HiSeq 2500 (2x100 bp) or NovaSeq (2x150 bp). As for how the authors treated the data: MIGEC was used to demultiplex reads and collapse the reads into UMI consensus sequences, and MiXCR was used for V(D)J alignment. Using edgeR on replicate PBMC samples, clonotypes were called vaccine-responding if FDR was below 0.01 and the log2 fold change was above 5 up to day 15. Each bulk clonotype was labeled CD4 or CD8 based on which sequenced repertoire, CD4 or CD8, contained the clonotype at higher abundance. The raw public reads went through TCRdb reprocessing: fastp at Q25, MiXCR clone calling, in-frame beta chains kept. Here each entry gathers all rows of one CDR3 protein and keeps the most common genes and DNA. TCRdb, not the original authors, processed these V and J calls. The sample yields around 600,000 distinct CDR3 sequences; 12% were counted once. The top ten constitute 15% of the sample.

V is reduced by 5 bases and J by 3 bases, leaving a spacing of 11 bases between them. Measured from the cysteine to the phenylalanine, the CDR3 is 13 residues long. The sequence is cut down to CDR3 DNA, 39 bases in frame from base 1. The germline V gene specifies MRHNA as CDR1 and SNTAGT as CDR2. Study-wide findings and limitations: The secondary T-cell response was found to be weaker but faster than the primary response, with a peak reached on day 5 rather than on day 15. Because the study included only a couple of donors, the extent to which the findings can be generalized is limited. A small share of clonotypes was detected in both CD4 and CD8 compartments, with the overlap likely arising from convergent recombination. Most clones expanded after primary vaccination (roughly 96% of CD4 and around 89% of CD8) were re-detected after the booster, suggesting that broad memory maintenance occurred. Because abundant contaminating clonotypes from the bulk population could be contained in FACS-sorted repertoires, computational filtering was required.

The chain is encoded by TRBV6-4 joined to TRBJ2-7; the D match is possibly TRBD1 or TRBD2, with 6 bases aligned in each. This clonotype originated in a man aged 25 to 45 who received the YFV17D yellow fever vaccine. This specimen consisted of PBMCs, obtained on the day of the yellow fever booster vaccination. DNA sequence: TGTGCCAGCAGTATCAGGGGACTCTACGAGCAGTACTTC. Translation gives CASSIRGLYEQYF.